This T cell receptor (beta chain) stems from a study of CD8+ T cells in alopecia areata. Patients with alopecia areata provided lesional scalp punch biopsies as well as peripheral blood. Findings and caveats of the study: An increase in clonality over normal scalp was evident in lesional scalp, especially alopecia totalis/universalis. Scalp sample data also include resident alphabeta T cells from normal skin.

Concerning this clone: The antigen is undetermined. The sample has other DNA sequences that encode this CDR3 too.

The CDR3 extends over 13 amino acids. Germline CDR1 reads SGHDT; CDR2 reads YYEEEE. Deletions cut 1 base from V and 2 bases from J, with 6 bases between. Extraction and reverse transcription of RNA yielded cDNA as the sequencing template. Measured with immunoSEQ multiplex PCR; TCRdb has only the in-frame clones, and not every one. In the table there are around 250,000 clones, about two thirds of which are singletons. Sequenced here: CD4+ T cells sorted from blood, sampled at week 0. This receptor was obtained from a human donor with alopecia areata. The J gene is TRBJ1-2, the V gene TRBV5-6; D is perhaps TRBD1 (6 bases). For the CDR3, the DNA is TGTGCCAGCAGCTTGCAGGGGAACTATGGCTACACCTTC. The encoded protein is CASSLQGNYGYTF.